These 24 T cell receptor beta chains share one sample of origin, sequenced in a study of human T cells and chemical hapten exposure. TCRdb fed the RACE reads into MiXCR, producing one record per CDR3 protein. The data show tens of thousands of distinct CDR3 sequences, about 7% seen once. The time point here: pre-sensitization, week 0. This sample's treatment: therapeutic diphenylcyclopropenone sensitization with weekly scalp DPC. The sample here was whole blood, taken in connection with sensitization to the hapten diphenylcyclopropenone (DPC). These receptors were collected from a woman in her twenties or thirties with alopecia areata. Some clones in this sample may be carry-over from other donors' samples.

This clonotype was recorded many times. This chain links TRBV3-1 with TRBJ2-4; TRBD1 matches 9 bases. Trimming at V came to 4 bases and at J to 5 bases, leaving 6 bases not matched to a gene. CDR3 length: 15 amino acids. The germline CDR1 and CDR2 sequences are LGHDT and YNNKEL (reference sequence). The CDR3 DNA sequence: TGTGCCAGCAGCCGACGACAGGGGGTACAAAACATTCAGTACTTC. Protein sequence: CASSRRQGVQNIQYF.

In this sample, this clonotype turned up many times. The gene calls are TRBV20-1 and TRBJ1-1; D might be TRBD1 (6 bases). CDR1 and CDR2 from the germline V gene are DFQATT and SNEGSKA (reference sequence). The CDR3 sequence is 14 residues long. V dropped 6 bases and J dropped 0 bases, with 14 bases sitting between them. This CDR3 reads CSASPRGMNTEAFF. CDR3 DNA sequence: TGCAGTGCGTCCCCAAGGGGGATGAACACTGAAGCTTTCTTT.

This clonotype appeared many times. The rearrangement links TRBV20-1 to TRBJ2-3; D gene unclear. Per the germline V gene, CDR1 is DFQATT and CDR2 is SNEGSKA (reference sequence). CDR3 size: 17 residues. Trimming took 6 bases from V and 0 from J, leaving 22 bases between them. The CDR3 loop is CSARNRHFLPSTDTQYF. The CDR3 nucleotides are TGCAGTGCCAGAAACCGGCATTTCCTTCCTAGCACAGATACGCAGTATTTT.

This clonotype was found many times. The rearrangement joins TRBV10-3 to TRBJ2-3; 7 bases are a match to TRBD1. The CDR3 runs to 17 residues. The germline gives CDR1 ENHRY, CDR2 SYGVKD. V was clipped by 0 bases and J by 0 bases; unmatched bases: 6. CDR3 DNA: TGTGCCATCAGTGAGTCGTTACAGGGGACCAGCACAGATACGCAGTATTTT. This gives the protein CAISESLQGTSTDTQYF.

This clonotype has a count of ten or more. The chain combines TRBV2 with TRBJ2-7, with D tentatively TRBD2 (5 bases). Germline lookup yields CDR1 SNHLY and CDR2 FYNNEI. This CDR3 contains 14 residues. Trimming pared 6 bases from V and 0 bases from J, leaving 12 bases between. In nucleotides, the CDR3 is TGTGCCAGCAGCTCGGAGGTGAGCTCCTACGAGCAGTACTTC. Translated, it gives CASSSEVSSYEQYF. Full variable domain (rest looked up from reference TRBV2 and TRBJ2-7): EPEVTQTPSHQVTQMGQEVILRCVPISNHLYFYWYRQILGQKVEFLVSFYNNEISEKSEIFDDQFSVERPDGSNFTLKIRSTKLEDSAMYFCASSSEVSSYEQYFGPGTRLTVT.

This clonotype appeared many times. The chain uses TRBV11-1 and TRBJ1-1; no reliable D call. CDR3 length: 14 amino acids. V gave up 3 bases and J gave up 2 bases, with 10 bases separating them. CDR1 and CDR2 from the germline V gene are SGHAT and FQDESV (reference sequence). The CDR3 DNA follows: TGTGCCAGCAGCTTCCCGCCGGGAAACACTGAAGCTTTCTTT. Encoded protein: CASSFPPGNTEAFF.

This clonotype was recorded only once. A much bigger clone sits one base away, suggesting this may be a read error. The V call is TRBV5-1, the J call TRBJ2-7, with D perhaps TRBD2 (5 bases). Trimming pared 1 base from V and 3 bases from J, leaving 17 bases between. There are 16 residues in the CDR3. Germline V gives CDR1 SGHRS, CDR2 YFSETQ. For the CDR3, the DNA is TGCGCCAGCAGCTTGTCTTCCGGGATAGGGATCTACGAGCAGTACTTC. Translation: CASSLSSGIGIYEQYF.

This clonotype was seen a handful of times. The chain is built from TRBV7-9 and TRBJ1-2; TRBD1 agrees at 8 bases. This CDR3 spans 14 amino acids. CDR1 SEHNR and CDR2 FQNEAQ come from the germline V gene (reference sequence). With V trimmed by 1 base and J by 9 bases, 7 bases remained unmatched. CDR3 sequence: CASSLGAGGVRYTF. CDR3 DNA: TGTGCCAGCAGCTTAGGGGCAGGGGGCGTGCGCTACACCTTC.

The table lists this clonotype with many counts. V is TRBV4-1 and J is TRBJ2-1; 10 nucleotides agree with TRBD1. In germline, CDR1 is MGHRA, CDR2 YSYEKL. Losses at the gene ends were 8 bases for V and 6 bases for J; bases not matched to a gene: 10. CDR3 length: 15 residues. The CDR3 DNA is TGCGCCAGCGGGGTGGGACAGGGGATAATCAATGAGCAGTTCTTC. Protein sequence: CASGVGQGIINEQFF.

In this sample, this clonotype turned up many times. The rearrangement uses TRBV29-1 and TRBJ1-1, with D maybe TRBD1 (5 bases). The CDR3 runs 13 residues. CDR1 is SQVTM, CDR2 ANQGSEA, per germline. Between the trimmed V and J ends, which lost 4 bases and 0 bases, there was a span of 9 bases. In nucleotides, the CDR3 is TGCAGCGTTGTAGGGGCTGTGAACACTGAAGCTTTCTTT. Translated: CSVVGAVNTEAFF.

This clonotype showed up many times. The chain joins TRBV3-1 to TRBJ2-7; 11 nucleotides align to TRBD2. Germline lookup yields CDR1 LGHDT and CDR2 YNNKEL (reference sequence). The CDR3 is 14 residues long. V shed 3 bases and J 6 bases; nucleotides not matched to a gene: 4. The CDR3 nucleotides are TGTGCCAGCAGCCACGGGACTAGCGGACCCGAGCAGTACTTC. Protein product: CASSHGTSGPEQYF.

The chain combines TRBV27 with TRBJ1-4; D call uncertain. The CDR3 loop spans 16 amino acids. Germline CDR1 is MNHEY and CDR2 is SMNVEV (reference sequence). V shed 5 bases and J shed 0 bases, with 13 bases lying between them. The CDR3 loop reads CASSDRPPATNEKLFF. CDR3 coding DNA: TGTGCCAGCAGTGATAGGCCCCCTGCAACTAATGAAAAACTGTTTTTT.

V usage is TRBV12-3 or TRBV12-4 and J usage is TRBJ1-1, with 7 bases lining up with TRBD1. The CDR3 is 13 residues long. V lost 6 bases, J lost 6 bases, and 7 bases stayed unmatched. The CDR3 sequence is CASRKNRGPEAFF. The CDR3, as DNA: TGTGCCAGCAGGAAAAACAGGGGCCCTGAAGCTTTCTTT.

This clonotype was counted ten times or more. The J gene is TRBJ2-3, the V gene TRBV11-3; 10 nucleotides line up with TRBD2. V shed 2 bases, J shed 4 bases, and the junction held 12 bases outside the gene matches. The CDR3 contains 18 residues. Germline CDR1 is SGHNT and CDR2 is YENEEA. CDR3 sequence (DNA): TGTGCCAGCAGCTTACGGCTAGCGGGGGCCCGGAGCGCAGATACGCAGTATTTT. Translated, it gives CASSLRLAGARSADTQYF.

Notes on this clonotype: Possible read error: a much larger clone is one base away. The chain combines TRBV29-1 with TRBJ2-7; D unresolved. CDR3 size: 15 residues. Germline V gene sequence: CDR1 SQVTM, CDR2 ANQGSEA. Here the CDR3 reads CSIEDRAAPDYEQYF. The CDR3 nucleotides read TGCAGCATTGAAGATCGGGCAGCGCCCGACTACGAGCAGTACTTC.

This clonotype was seen a handful of times. The chain is built from TRBV10-3 and TRBJ1-5; weak D call: TRBD1 (5 bases). Germline V gene sequence: CDR1 ENHRY, CDR2 SYGVKD. The CDR3 covers 11 residues. V lost 4 bases, J lost 11 bases, and 9 bases lay in between. The CDR3 nucleotides are TGTGCCATCAGTGTTGGAGGGGCCCAGCATTTT. Its protein product is CAISVGGAQHF.

In its sample, this clonotype was seen many times. The chain combines TRBV20-1 with TRBJ2-5, with D perhaps being TRBD1 or TRBD2 (6 bases each). Trimming shortened V by 3 bases and J by 2 bases, and 16 bases separated the two germline ends. The CDR3 is 15 amino acids. Germline V lookup: CDR1 DFQATT, CDR2 SNEGSKA (reference sequence). CDR3 in DNA: TGCAGTGCTAGGTTCCTCGGGGGCGAACAAGAGACCCAGTACTTC. Amino acids: CSARFLGGEQETQYF.

This clonotype was seen ten or more times. The V call is TRBV18, the J call TRBJ2-5, with D perhaps TRBD1 (6 bases). V shed 3 bases and J shed 2 bases, with 10 bases lying between them. The CDR3 runs 14 residues. Germline values: CDR1 KGHSH, CDR2 LQKENI. CDR3 in amino acids: CASSPGAPQETQYF. CDR3 bases: TGTGCCAGCTCACCGGGGGCCCCGCAAGAGACCCAGTACTTC.

Many counts were recorded for this clonotype. This sequence joins TRBV5-1 and TRBJ1-1; unclear D gene. CDR1 and CDR2 (germline): SGHRS, YFSETQ. The CDR3 consists of 13 residues. Trimming stripped 2 bases from V and 1 base from J, with 6 bases between. The CDR3 sequence: CASSFPGNTEAFF. The CDR3 nucleotides are TGCGCCAGCAGCTTCCCAGGGAACACTGAAGCTTTCTTT.

The chain employs TRBV19 and TRBJ1-6, with 7 bases lining up with TRBD1. The CDR3 sequence is 17 residues long. Germline CDR1 reads LNHDA; CDR2 reads SQIVND (reference sequence). With 7 bases clipped from V and 12 bases from J, the junction kept 21 bases outside the gene matches. CDR3 DNA: TGTGCCAGTAATAATCGACCCATTGGGGACAGAGCAAGACCCCTCCACTTT. This codes for CASNNRPIGDRARPLHF.

At least ten counts were recorded for this clonotype. The chain recombines TRBV12-5 with TRBJ2-3; D is perhaps TRBD1 (5 bases). The germline V and J ends were trimmed by 6 bases and 2 bases, with 12 bases remaining between them. The germline V gene has CDR1 LGHNT and CDR2 FRNRAP. The CDR3 covers 14 residues. The CDR3: CASGLNRITDTQYF. DNA of the CDR3: TGTGCTAGTGGCCTGAACAGGATCACAGATACGCAGTATTTT.

This clonotype came up a few times. The chain combines TRBV7-7 with TRBJ1-3; unclear D gene. V was trimmed by 1 base and J by 4 bases, leaving 5 bases between them. Looked up from germline, CDR1 is SSHAT and CDR2 is FNYEAQ (reference sequence). This CDR3 comprises 13 residues. This chain's CDR3 is CASSLGWGNTIYF. As DNA, the CDR3 is TGTGCCAGCAGCTTAGGATGGGGAAACACCATATATTTT.

The sample holds many counts of this clonotype. V gene TRBV12-3 or TRBV12-4 combines with J gene TRBJ2-7; 8 nucleotides align to TRBD1. With V trimmed by 6 bases and J by 1 base, 5 bases remained unmatched. The CDR3 consists of 14 residues. The CDR3 nucleotides are TGTGCCAGCAGACGGACAGGGCGGTCCTACGAGCAGTACTTC. Residues: CASRRTGRSYEQYF.

This clonotype was seen repeatedly, ten times or more. The V gene is TRBV25-1, the J gene TRBJ2-6; D may correspond to TRBD1 or TRBD2 (5 bases each). This CDR3 comprises 15 residues. The germline V gene has CDR1 MGHDK and CDR2 SYGVNS. Trimming took off 8 bases at V and 2 bases at J, with 13 bases between the two ends. The CDR3 DNA reads as TGTGCCAGCCGCTCCCGGGGCGCTGGGGCCAACGTCCTGACTTTC. It specifies CASRSRGAGANVLTF.